This T cell receptor (beta chain) comes out of a study of blood T cell repertoires in COVID-19. Study overall: Material from acute and convalescent COVID-19 was sourced from the United States, Italy and Spain.

Participant ages covered roughly 18 to 89 years across some 25 US areas. This CDR3 has 16 residues. Germline CDR1 is SGHTA and CDR2 is FQGNSA. Trimming removed 2 bases from V and 4 bases from J; junction bases left unmatched: 5. The table came from immunoSEQ multiplex PCR; TCRdb's copy has only in-frame clones and leaves some out. The repertoire holds about 230,000 clones, with about 87% as singletons. The sequencing sample was made of PBMCs or T cells enriched from blood (not recorded which). The V and J genes are TRBV7-2 and TRBJ2-7; 13 bases agree with TRBD2. The sequence derives from a woman aged 40 to 50 with acute COVID-19. Here the CDR3 DNA reads TGTGCCAGCAGCTTAAGACTAGCGGGGGGCGTTTACGAGCAGTACTTC. This encodes CASSLRLAGGVYEQYF.